This T cell receptor (beta chain) was captured by sequencing in a study of cytomegalovirus exposure and HLA in healthy donors. Findings and limits, study-wide: Donor immune exposure was known only as CMV serostatus.

PCR used 60 Vbeta primers and 13 Jbeta primers. Clones were sequenced by immunoSEQ multiplex PCR, and TCRdb holds only the in-frame ones, with some missing. The sample has about 140,000 clones; 78% are singletons. CDR3 length: 18 residues. Germline CDR1 SGDLS, CDR2 YYNGEE. The junction had 3 bases not matched to a gene; V was cut back by 1 base and J by 0 bases. As regards this clone: Antigen unknown.

The sequencing input was PBMCs. The receptor was isolated from a male donor in good health and CMV-seronegative. The gene calls are TRBV9 and TRBJ2-2; 13 positions agree with TRBD2. Here the CDR3 reads CASSVFGTSGANTGELFF. CDR3 DNA sequence: TGTGCCAGCAGCGTATTCGGGACTAGCGGGGCGAACACCGGGGAGCTGTTTTTT.